The sequence of this TCR beta chain was determined in a study of blood T cell repertoires in COVID-19. Method: immunoSEQ multiplex PCR; TCRdb's copy keeps in-frame clones and lacks some. This table has tens of thousands of clones, approximately 78% appearing once. The V and J ends lost 4 bases and 1 base, in that order; junction bases with no gene match: 5. The CDR3 consists of 15 residues. CDR1 is LNHDA, CDR2 SQIVND, per germline (reference sequence). Source material: peripheral blood. This sequence was found in a man aged 50-60 years with active or convalescent COVID-19. This chain links TRBV19 with TRBJ2-5; TRBD1 agrees at 8 bases. The CDR3 nucleotides are TGTGCCAGTAGTACCGACAGGGGTCCCCAAGAGACCCAGTACTTC. This translates into CASSTDRGPQETQYF.